The rows below give T cell receptor beta chains drawn from one sample of a study of OX40 agonist ivuxolimab in advanced cancers. The method was immunoSEQ multiplex PCR; TCRdb's version includes in-frame clones alone and lacks a portion of them. The data hold fewer than 95,000 clones, with roughly 90% observed a single time. Sample: CD4+ or CD8+ T cells sorted from blood, taken in a trial of the OX40 agonist ivuxolimab. These receptors originate from an adult with an advanced solid tumor such as melanoma, head and neck, liver or kidney cancer. CDR3s include the opening cysteine and the closing phenylalanine or tryptophan. A D gene is named only where the DNA matches it firmly. Size tells how often a clone was seen (once, few, many) or the class of an expanded clone, and some rows leave it out.

j_gene	v_gene	abundance	d_gene	CDR3aa	CDR3nt
TRBJ1-2	TRBV5-1	once	.	CASSLDSSYGYTF	TGCGCCAGCAGCTTGGACAGTAGCTATGGCTACACCTTC
TRBJ1-2	TRBV19	.	TRBD1	CASSRRQGRNYGYTF	TGTGCCAGTAGTCGACGACAGGGAAGAAACTATGGCTACACCTTC
TRBJ2-7	TRBV5-1	.	TRBD2	CASSVRTSGSSYEQYF	TGCGCCAGCAGCGTACGGACTAGCGGCAGCTCCTACGAGCAGTACTTC
TRBJ2-7	TRBV5-1	.	TRBD2	CASSSGGAREQYF	TGCGCCAGCAGCTCGGGGGGAGCGCGGGAGCAGTACTTC
TRBJ2-7	TRBV11-3	.	.	CASSLDGGSEQYF	TGTGCCAGCAGCTTAGATGGGGGATCCGAGCAGTACTTC
TRBJ1-2	TRBV10-3	.	.	CAISDLNYGYTF	TGTGCCATCAGTGACCTGAACTATGGCTACACCTTC
TRBJ1-1	TRBV4-1	.	TRBD1	CASSSRQGRTEAFF	TGCGCCAGCAGCTCTCGACAGGGCAGGACTGAAGCTTTCTTT
TRBJ1-2	TRBV4-3	.	.	CASSQDTVAPYGYTF	TGCGCCAGCAGCCAAGATACGGTGGCCCCCTATGGCTACACCTTC
TRBJ2-7	TRBV5-1	.	TRBD2	CASSAASGGYEQYF	TGCGCCAGCAGCGCGGCTAGCGGGGGCTACGAGCAGTACTTC
TRBJ2-7	TRBV29-1	.	TRBD1	CSTTGTGLGEQYF	TGCAGCACGACCGGGACAGGGCTTGGCGAGCAGTACTTC
TRBJ2-5	TRBV27	.	TRBD2	CASSPLGLAGGQETQYF	TGTGCCAGCAGTCCCCTCGGACTAGCGGGGGGCCAAGAGACCCAGTACTTC
TRBJ2-7	TRBV4-3	.	.	CASSQKGSSEQYF	TGCGCCAGCAGCCAAAAGGGTAGTTCCGAGCAGTACTTC
TRBJ1-2	TRBV10-1	once	TRBD1	CASSEGTGFIHGYTF	TGCGCCAGCAGTGAAGGGACAGGGTTCATCCATGGCTACACCTTC
TRBJ2-1	TRBV4-2	.	.	CASSQDRQEKFF	TGTGCCAGCAGCCAAGATCGACAGGAAAAGTTCTTC
TRBJ2-1	TRBV5-5	.	TRBD2	CASSFTVLGGDEQFF	TGTGCCAGCAGCTTCACGGTCCTGGGAGGGGATGAGCAGTTCTTC
TRBJ2-2	TRBV7-8	few	.	CASMTRRGELFF	TGTGCCAGCATGACTAGGCGTGGGGAGCTGTTTTTT
TRBJ1-1	TRBV30	.	.	CADRTGGVTEAFF	TGTGCCGACAGGACGGGTGGGGTCACTGAAGCTTTCTTT
TRBJ2-7	TRBV9	.	.	CASSVGERATYEQYF	TGTGCCAGCAGCGTAGGGGAGCGGGCGACCTACGAGCAGTACTTC
TRBJ1-5	TRBV27	.	.	CASSNTPRGKNQPQHF	TGTGCCAGCAGCAACACCCCAAGGGGGAAGAATCAGCCCCAGCATTTT
TRBJ1-3	TRBV7-2	.	.	CASSPHTGSGNTIYF	TGTGCCAGCAGCCCCCACACCGGCTCTGGAAACACCATATATTTT
TRBJ1-2	TRBV2	.	TRBD1	CASMTMDRDGYTF	TGTGCCAGCATGACCATGGACAGGGATGGCTACACCTTC
TRBJ2-7	TRBV7-6	.	.	CATQESQGFPYEQYF	TGTGCCACCCAGGAGTCCCAAGGATTTCCCTACGAGCAGTACTTC
TRBJ2-3	TRBV19	.	.	CASSIGVGRGSTDTQYF	TGTGCCAGTAGTATAGGGGTAGGTAGGGGTAGCACAGATACGCAGTATTTT
TRBJ1-6	TRBV27	.	.	CASSLFQDTSPLHF	TGTGCCAGCAGTTTATTCCAGGACACCTCACCCCTCCACTTT
TRBJ1-2	TRBV9	.	.	CASSVDYLQGLRGYGYTF	TGTGCCAGCAGCGTAGACTACCTCCAGGGGCTTAGGGGGTATGGCTACACCTTC
TRBJ2-1	TRBV14	once	.	CASSQETTWGEEQFF	TGTGCCAGCAGCCAAGAAACCACATGGGGAGAAGAGCAGTTCTTC
TRBJ1-1	TRBV7-9	.	.	CASSSGGDTEAFF	TGTGCCAGCAGCTCAGGAGGGGACACTGAAGCTTTCTTT
TRBJ1-5	TRBV7-3	.	TRBD1	CASSSQTGTDGSNQPQHF	TGTGCCAGCAGCTCCCAAACCGGGACAGATGGTAGTAATCAGCCCCAGCATTTT
TRBJ2-7	TRBV19	.	TRBD2	CASSMSLAGGYEQYF	TGTGCCAGTAGTATGTCCTTGGCGGGAGGCTACGAGCAGTACTTC
TRBJ1-4	TRBV2	.	.	CASSSSGPPNEKLFF	TGTGCCAGCAGTTCCTCCGGGCCACCTAATGAAAAACTGTTTTTT
TRBJ2-3	TRBV11-2	.	.	CASSLAGAGDTQYF	TGTGCCAGCAGCTTAGCAGGGGCGGGGGATACGCAGTATTTT
TRBJ2-7	TRBV30	.	TRBD1	CAWEGQAAYEQYF	TGTGCCTGGGAAGGACAGGCTGCCTACGAGCAGTACTTC
TRBJ1-5	TRBV6-1	.	.	CASSERSLSNQPQHF	TGTGCCAGCAGTGAGCGATCCCTTAGCAATCAGCCCCAGCATTTT
TRBJ1-1	TRBV19	.	TRBD1	CASKNRGYTEAFF	TGTGCCAGTAAAAACAGGGGGTATACTGAAGCTTTCTTT
TRBJ2-5	TRBV6-1	.	.	CASRTRGSAGETQYF	TGTGCCAGCAGAACGAGGGGAAGCGCGGGAGAGACCCAGTACTTC
TRBJ2-1	TRBV10-1	.	TRBD1	CASSEWPQGANEQFF	TGCGCCAGCAGTGAGTGGCCACAGGGGGCGAATGAGCAGTTCTTC
TRBJ1-1	TRBV4-1	.	.	CASSQDRNTEAFF	TGCGCCAGCAGCCAAGATAGGAACACTGAAGCTTTCTTT
TRBJ2-7	TRBV10-3	.	.	CAISETAYEQYF	TGTGCCATCAGTGAAACAGCCTACGAGCAGTACTTC
TRBJ1-2	TRBV13	.	.	CASSLVTGYGYTF	TGTGCCAGCAGCTTAGTCACGGGATATGGCTACACCTTC
TRBJ2-7	TRBV11-2	few	.	CASSLGIGGYEQYF	TGTGCCAGCAGCTTAGGTATTGGTGGTTACGAGCAGTACTTC
TRBJ1-1	TRBV5-1	.	TRBD1	CASSLRRQGANGMNTEAFF	TGCGCCAGCAGCTTGAGGCGGCAGGGGGCAAATGGGATGAACACTGAAGCTTTCTTT
TRBJ1-1	TRBV5-1	.	.	CASSLAVGAMGTEAFF	TGCGCCAGCAGCTTGGCCGTGGGGGCGATGGGCACTGAAGCTTTCTTT
TRBJ2-7	TRBV6-1	.	.	CASNEGQGASYEQYF	TGTGCCAGCAACGAGGGACAAGGGGCCTCCTACGAGCAGTACTTC
TRBJ2-5	TRBV25-1	.	TRBD1	CASSEMPGGVQETQYF	TGTGCCAGCAGTGAAATGCCAGGGGGAGTACAAGAGACCCAGTACTTC
TRBJ2-7	TRBV27	.	TRBD1	CASSYRGGYEQYF	TGTGCCAGCAGTTACAGGGGCGGCTACGAGCAGTACTTC